The 30 T cell receptor beta chains listed next were all sequenced from one sample in a study of T cell repertoires in cytomegalovirus infection. TCRdb fed the reads into MiXCR, producing one record per CDR3 protein. The data hold fewer than 900,000 distinct CDR3 sequences, with under 35% observed a single time. Which antigens these TCRs recognize remains unknown. The sample was cultured CD8+ T cells from PBMCs, taken from culture after CMV antigen stimulation. These TCRs come from a human donor in good health (CMV status not recorded). Some clones in this sample may be carry-over from other donors' samples.

This chain uses TRBV7-4 with TRBJ2-7, with D possibly being TRBD1 (6 bases). The CDR3 contains 10 residues. The germline CDR1 and CDR2 sequences are SGHVT and SQSDAQ. V dropped 10 bases and J dropped 5 bases, with 9 bases sitting between them. The CDR3 region is CATQGNEQYF. As DNA, the CDR3 is TGTGCCACCCAGGGGAACGAGCAGTACTTC.

The rearrangement links TRBV27 to TRBJ2-5; 7 bases align to TRBD2. The germline CDR1 and CDR2 sequences are MNHEY and SMNVEV (reference sequence). CDR3 length: 16 residues. Trimming removed 5 bases from V and 1 base from J; junction bases left unmatched: 10. Here the CDR3 reads CASSRRRAGTQETQYF. As DNA, the CDR3 is TGTGCCAGCAGTCGGCGACGAGCGGGGACCCAAGAGACCCAGTACTTC.

This clonotype appeared a few times. The J gene is TRBJ2-1, the V gene TRBV14; D gene ambiguous. The CDR3 sequence is 15 residues long. With 0 bases removed from V and 1 base from J, the gap between germline ends came to 7 bases. Germline-derived CDR1 and CDR2 are SGHDN and FVKESK. The CDR3 region has the DNA TGTGCCAGCAGCCAAGAGGGCCGGTCCTACAATGAGCAGTTCTTC. Its translation: CASSQEGRSYNEQFF.

Comments on this clonotype: One end of the junction varies from germline; a read error may be responsible. This chain connects TRBV7-6 to TRBJ1-4; D gene uncertain. This CDR3 is 13 amino acids long. Germline values: CDR1 SGHVS, CDR2 FNYEAQ. The CDR3 sequence is CAGSLAPSEKLFF. The CDR3 DNA is TGTGCCGGCAGCTTAGCCCCGTCGGAAAAACTGTTTTTT. Combining the CDR3 with reference TRBV7-6 and TRBJ1-4 gives the whole variable domain GAGVSQSPRYKVTKRGQDVALRCDPISGHVSLYWYRQALGQGPEFLTYFNYEAQQDKSGLPNDRFSAERPEGSISTLTIQRTEQRDSAMYRCAGSLAPSEKLFFGSGTQLSVL.

CDR3 nucleotides: TGTGCCAGTAGTACTTCGACAGGGGGAGGAACTGAAGCTTTCTTT. The encoded protein is CASSTSTGGGTEAFF. The chain carries TRBV19 and TRBJ1-1; 9 positions match TRBD1. The germline CDR1 and CDR2 sequences are LNHDA and SQIVND (reference sequence). The CDR3 consists of 15 residues. J lost 5 bases, V lost 4 bases, and 8 bases had no gene match.

J is TRBJ1-2 and V is TRBV28; tentatively, D is TRBD1 (6 bases). V dropped 2 bases and J dropped 6 bases, with 16 bases sitting between them. Per the germline V gene, CDR1 is MDHEN and CDR2 is SYDVKM. The CDR3 is 15 amino acids. The CDR3 region has the DNA TGTGCCAGCAGTTTAGTCCGGCAGGGGATCGATGGCTACACCTTC. It yields the protein CASSLVRQGIDGYTF.

This clonotype has only a few counts. The genes are TRBV4-2 and TRBJ1-1, with D unclear. Germline assignment: CDR1 LGHNA and CDR2 YNFKEQ. This CDR3 has 12 amino acids. V shed 5 bases and J shed 4 bases, with 8 bases lying between them. CDR3 residues: CASSVRSTEAFF. The CDR3 nucleotides read TGTGCCAGCAGCGTAAGGAGCACTGAAGCTTTCTTT.

This clonotype appeared many times. The rearrangement links TRBV12-3 or TRBV12-4 to TRBJ2-3, with 8 bases lining up with TRBD1. J gave up 5 bases and V 4 bases, and 5 bases lay outside the gene matches. The CDR3 spans 14 residues. CDR3 bases: TGTGCCAGCAGTTCAGGGGGCTGGGGAGATACGCAGTATTTT. Amino acid sequence: CASSSGGWGDTQYF.

V usage is TRBV7-9 and J usage is TRBJ2-2; TRBD2 agrees at 14 bases. Per the germline V gene, CDR1 is SEHNR and CDR2 is FQNEAQ (reference sequence). There are 18 residues in the CDR3. V lost 4 bases, J lost 2 bases, and 6 bases stayed unmatched. The CDR3 DNA reads TGTGCCAGCAGCTACACGACTAGCGGGGGGGCCAACACCGGGGAGCTGTTTTTT. This gives the protein CASSYTTSGGANTGELFF.

J is TRBJ2-7 and V is TRBV6-5; unclear D gene. Germline V gene lookup returns CDR1 MNHEY and CDR2 SVGAGI. Trimming shortened V by 2 bases and J by 2 bases, and 13 bases separated the two germline ends. The CDR3 sequence is 15 residues long. The DNA of the CDR3 is TGTGCCAGCAGTTACGGTGTGACCGTGGCCTACGAGCAGTACTTC. Its translation: CASSYGVTVAYEQYF.

The chain recombines TRBV7-2 with TRBJ2-5; 7 bases match TRBD1. Unmatched junction bases numbered 14, after V lost 5 bases and J lost 5 bases. The germline V gene has CDR1 SGHTA and CDR2 FQGNSA. The CDR3 is 16 residues long. CDR3 DNA: TGTGCCAGCAGCACCGACAGGGCCCACGGCGGGGAGACCCAGTACTTC. It is translated as CASSTDRAHGGETQYF. The variable domain in full, with the rest retrieved from reference TRBV7-2 and TRBJ2-5, is GAGVSQSPSNKVTEKGKDVELRCDPISGHTALYWYRQSLGQGLEFLIYFQGNSAPDKSGLPSDRFSAERTGGSVSTLTIQRTQQEDSAVYLCASSTDRAHGGETQYFGPGTRLLVL.

V and J are TRBV19 and TRBJ1-1; a possible D gene is TRBD1 (6 bases). Germline CDR1 is LNHDA and CDR2 is SQIVND (reference sequence). The CDR3 sequence is 15 residues long. Trimming removed 2 bases from V and 4 bases from J, with 14 bases in between. The CDR3 is CASSITHGGGTEAFF. The CDR3 DNA sequence: TGTGCCAGTAGTATAACTCATGGGGGCGGCACTGAAGCTTTCTTT.

The rearrangement links TRBV20-1 to TRBJ2-1; D remains ambiguous. Trimming removed 0 bases from V and 4 bases from J, with 7 bases in between. Germline-derived CDR1 and CDR2 are DFQATT and SNEGSKA (reference sequence). The CDR3 is made up of 13 amino acids. CDR3 sequence (DNA): TGCAGTGCTAGAGAAGTAAATTACAATGAGCAGTTCTTC. Translation: CSAREVNYNEQFF.

This clonotype was observed a handful of times. The chain combines TRBV7-9 with TRBJ2-1, with 8 bases lining up with TRBD2. The ends lost 5 bases at V and 0 bases at J; junction bases unmatched: 6. This CDR3 has 16 amino acids. Germline lookup yields CDR1 SEHNR and CDR2 FQNEAQ (reference sequence). The CDR3 DNA reads as TGTGCCAGCAGCCCGTCGGGGGGGGGCTCCTACAATGAGCAGTTCTTC. Amino acid sequence: CASSPSGGGSYNEQFF.

The chain joins TRBV15 to TRBJ2-1; 10 bases are a match to TRBD1. Germline V CDR1 and CDR2: LNHNV, YYDKDF (reference sequence). The CDR3 has 17 amino acids. After removal of 2 bases from V and 6 bases from J, the junction contained 10 bases not matched to a gene. CDR3 in amino acids: CATSRSAGTGVGNEQFF. The CDR3, as DNA: TGTGCCACCAGCAGATCAGCCGGGACAGGGGTTGGCAATGAGCAGTTCTTC.

This clonotype was seen once. J is TRBJ2-3 and V is TRBV29-1, with 16 bases identical to TRBD2. The germline CDR1 and CDR2 sequences are SQVTM and ANQGSEA. There are 15 residues in the CDR3. V dropped 6 bases and J dropped 5; count of bases not matched to a gene: 5. The CDR3 loop reads CSVAGTSGGGDTQYF. DNA of the CDR3: TGCAGCGTGGCAGGGACTAGCGGGGGGGGAGATACGCAGTATTTT.

This clonotype was recorded a few times. The junction does not match germline at one end; this may be a read error. This chain links TRBV20-1 with TRBJ2-7, with 12 bases identical to TRBD1. Germline CDR1 DFQATT, CDR2 SNEGSKA (reference sequence). This CDR3 has 13 amino acids. The CDR3 DNA is TGCAGCGCTAACCGGGACAGGGGGCGCGAGCAGTACTTC. It yields the protein CSANRDRGREQYF.

The chain is built from TRBV10-3 and TRBJ2-2, with a weak D call TRBD1 (5 bases). The V gene's germline CDR1 is ENHRY and CDR2 SYGVKD. The CDR3 extends over 16 amino acids. The V end lost 7 bases, the J end lost 6 bases, and 21 bases lay between the germline ends. Here the CDR3 DNA reads TGTGCCATCAATTCTGCCCCGGCAGGGAAGGCCGGGGAGCTGTTTTTT. Translated, it gives CAINSAPAGKAGELFF.

This clonotype showed up just once. This chain joins TRBV13 and TRBJ1-2; D possibly corresponds to TRBD1 (5 bases). Germline lookup yields CDR1 PRHDT and CDR2 FYEKMQ (reference sequence). The CDR3 runs 15 residues. The V gene lost 0 bases and the J gene lost 2 bases, with 10 bases spanning the gap. The CDR3 protein is CASSLGGRENYGYTF. Here the CDR3 DNA reads TGTGCCAGCAGCTTAGGCGGCAGGGAGAACTATGGCTACACCTTC.

This clonotype came up a few times. The rearrangement uses TRBV7-8 and TRBJ1-3; D perhaps matches TRBD1 (6 bases). The CDR3 has 15 residues. Germline V CDR1 and CDR2: SGHVS, FQNEAQ. V dropped 5 bases and J dropped 2 bases, with 13 bases sitting between them. The CDR3, as DNA: TGTGCCAGCAGCCTGTCGGGGGGGCCTGGAAACACCATATATTTT. It specifies CASSLSGGPGNTIYF.

V gene TRBV4-1 combines with J gene TRBJ1-1; D remains ambiguous. V lost 3 bases to trimming and J lost 0 bases, with 14 bases between them. From germline, CDR1 is MGHRA and CDR2 YSYEKL. The CDR3 runs 16 residues. Written as DNA, the CDR3 is TGCGCCAGCAGCCATACTCTATGGGGAATGAACACTGAAGCTTTCTTT. Its translation is CASSHTLWGMNTEAFF.

For this clonotype: At one boundary the junction diverges from the germline segment, which might be a read error. The V and J genes are TRBV7-9 and TRBJ1-1, with 9 bases matching TRBD1. Germline CDR1 is SEHNR and CDR2 is FQNEAQ (reference sequence). CDR3 size: 15 residues. CDR3 residues: CDSSLAGTGRREAFF. CDR3 nucleotide sequence: TGTGACAGCAGCTTGGCCGGGACAGGGCGACGAGAAGCTTTCTTT.

This rearrangement joins TRBV27 to TRBJ1-4, with 7 bases aligning to TRBD1. Germline V gene lookup returns CDR1 MNHEY and CDR2 SMNVEV (reference sequence). Trimming cost V 6 bases and J 6 bases; bases outside gene matches: 7. This CDR3 has 14 amino acids. CDR3 sequence (DNA): TGTGCCAGCAGCTACGGGACAGAGCATGAAAAACTGTTTTTT. Encoded protein: CASSYGTEHEKLFF.

This clonotype has a handful of counts. The chain recombines TRBV7-2 with TRBJ2-3, with 11 nucleotides matching TRBD2. Germline V gene data show CDR1 as SGHTA and CDR2 as FQGNSA. The V segment lost 5 bases and the J segment 3 bases; nucleotides outside the gene matches: 7. The CDR3 totals 16 residues. The CDR3 loop reads CASSPPSGGMTDTQYF. Written as DNA, the CDR3 is TGTGCCAGCAGCCCCCCTAGCGGGGGGATGACAGATACGCAGTATTTT.

This clonotype was found a few times. One end of the junction varies from germline; a read error may be responsible. V gene TRBV7-6 combines with J gene TRBJ2-2; 11 bases align to TRBD2. The CDR3 runs 15 residues. CDR1 is SGHVS, CDR2 FNYEAQ, per germline. Here the CDR3 DNA reads TGTGCCAGCAGTTTAGCGGGGGGGTACACCGGGGAGCTGTTTTTT. Translation gives CASSLAGGYTGELFF.

This clonotype was counted a few times. The rearrangement uses TRBV6-5 and TRBJ2-3; weak D call: TRBD2 (7 bases). From germline, CDR1 is MNHEY and CDR2 SVGAGI. The CDR3 is 12 amino acids. Trimming removed 10 bases at V and 8 bases at J, with 16 bases between. The CDR3 DNA is TGTGCCACCTCCTACAGGGAGGGTACGCAGTATTTT. It translates to CATSYREGTQYF.

This rearrangement joins TRBV20-1 to TRBJ2-5; TRBD2 might be the D (6 bases). V was pared by 6 bases and J by 2 bases, with 10 bases between. This CDR3 spans 12 amino acids. Germline CDR1 DFQATT, CDR2 SNEGSKA (reference sequence). The CDR3 protein is CSAATRQETQYF. CDR3 DNA: TGCAGTGCCGCGACTAGACAAGAGACCCAGTACTTC.

CDR3 in DNA: TGTGCCAGCTCACTTCGGGACAGGCCTTGGGAGCAGTTCTTC. Amino acids: CASSLRDRPWEQFF. V usage is TRBV18 and J usage is TRBJ2-1; 8 nucleotides line up with TRBD1. The CDR3 extends over 14 amino acids. The V segment lost 4 bases and the J segment 10 bases; nucleotides outside the gene matches: 9. Germline lookup yields CDR1 KGHSH and CDR2 LQKENI.

The rearrangement uses TRBV27 and TRBJ1-1; 7 positions agree with TRBD1. The CDR3 totals 15 residues. Trimming took 4 bases from V and 1 from J; bases not matched to a gene: 6. Germline CDR1 MNHEY, CDR2 SMNVEV (reference sequence). Written as DNA, the CDR3 is TGTGCCAGCAGTTCCCTAGGGGGCTCGAACACTGAAGCTTTCTTT. Translating gives CASSSLGGSNTEAFF.

This clonotype was seen many times. The rearrangement links TRBV4-1 to TRBJ1-1; 7 positions agree with TRBD1. This CDR3 comprises 16 residues. V trimming: 2 bases; J trimming: 11 bases; junction bases outside the gene matches: 17. Germline values: CDR1 MGHRA, CDR2 YSYEKL. The CDR3 coding sequence is TGCGCCAGCAGCCAACCATACGGGACAGTGTCTGTGGGCGCTTTCTTT. Translated: CASSQPYGTVSVGAFF.